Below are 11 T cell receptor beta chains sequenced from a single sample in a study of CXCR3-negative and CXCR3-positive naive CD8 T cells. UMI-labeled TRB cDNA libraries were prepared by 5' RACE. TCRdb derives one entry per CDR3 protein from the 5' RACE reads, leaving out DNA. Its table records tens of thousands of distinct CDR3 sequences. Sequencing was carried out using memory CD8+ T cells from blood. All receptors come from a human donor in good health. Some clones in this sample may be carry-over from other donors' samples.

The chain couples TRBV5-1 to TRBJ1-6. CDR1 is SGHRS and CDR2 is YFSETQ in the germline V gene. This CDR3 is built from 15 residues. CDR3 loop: CASSLDSYYNSPLHF.

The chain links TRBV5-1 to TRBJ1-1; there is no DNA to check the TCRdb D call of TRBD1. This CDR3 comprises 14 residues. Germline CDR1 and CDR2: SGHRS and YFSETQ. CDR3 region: CASSPTGGNTEAFF.

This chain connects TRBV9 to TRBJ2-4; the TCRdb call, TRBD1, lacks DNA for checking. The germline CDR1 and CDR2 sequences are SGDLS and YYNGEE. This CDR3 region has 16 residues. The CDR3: CASSQNRELAKNIQYF.

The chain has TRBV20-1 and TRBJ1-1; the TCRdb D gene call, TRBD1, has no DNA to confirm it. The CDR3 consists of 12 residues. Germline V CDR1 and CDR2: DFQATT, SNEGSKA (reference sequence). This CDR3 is CSATGYNTEAFF.

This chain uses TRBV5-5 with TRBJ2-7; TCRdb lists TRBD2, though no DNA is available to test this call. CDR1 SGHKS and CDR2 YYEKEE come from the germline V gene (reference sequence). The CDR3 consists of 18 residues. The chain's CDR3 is CASSLGAGGSQYSYEQYF. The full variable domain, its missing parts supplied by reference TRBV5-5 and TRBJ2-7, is DAGVTQSPTHLIKTRGQQVTLRCSPISGHKSVSWYQQVLGQGPQFIFQYYEKEERGRGNFPDRFSARQFPNYSSELNVNALLLGDSALYLCASSLGAGGSQYSYEQYFGPGTRLTVT.

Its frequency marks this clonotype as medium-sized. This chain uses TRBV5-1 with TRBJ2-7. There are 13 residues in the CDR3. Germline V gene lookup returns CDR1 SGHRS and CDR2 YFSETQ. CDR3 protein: CASTWTDSYEQYF.

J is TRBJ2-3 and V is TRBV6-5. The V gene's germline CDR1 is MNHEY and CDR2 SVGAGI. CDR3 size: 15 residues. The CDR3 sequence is CASSYSSGDDDTQYF.

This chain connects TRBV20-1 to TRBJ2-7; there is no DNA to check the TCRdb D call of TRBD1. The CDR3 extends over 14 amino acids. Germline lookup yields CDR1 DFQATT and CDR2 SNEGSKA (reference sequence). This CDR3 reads CSASFGQGAREQYF.

This CDR3 is CASSYSYRDGGETEAFF. The chain couples TRBV6-2 or TRBV6-3 to TRBJ1-1; TCRdb's assignment of TRBD1 cannot be checked, as there is no DNA. The CDR3 runs to 17 residues. In germline, CDR1 is MNHEY, CDR2 SVGEGT.

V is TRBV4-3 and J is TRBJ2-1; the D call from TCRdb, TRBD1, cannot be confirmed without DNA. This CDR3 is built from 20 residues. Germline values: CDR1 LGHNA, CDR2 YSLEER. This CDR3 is CASSQDGEVGGTPYYNEQFF.

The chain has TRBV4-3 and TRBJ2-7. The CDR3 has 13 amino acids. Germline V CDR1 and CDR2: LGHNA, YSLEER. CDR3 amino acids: CASSQDRPYEQYF.